This T cell receptor (beta chain) was recorded in a study of T cells in Graves' hyperthyroidism and ophthalmopathy. For Graves' hyperthyroidism to be stable, ophthalmopathy could not progress within 18 months. Hyperthyroidism patients were newly diagnosed, had disease duration under 2 months, and were aged 18 to 65 years. Researchers amplified the TCR beta CDR3 regions from RNA transcripts. First-round RT-PCR of the TCR CDR3 relied on the HTBI primer set. In TCRdb, the multiplex PCR reads were re-called with MiXCR into one record per CDR3 protein. The table has more than 500,000 distinct CDR3 sequences, 16% seen once; the top ten hold around 4%. Concerning this clonotype itself: What it binds is not known.

Overall study findings and caveats: A model using 13 V-J features told ophthalmopathy apart from stable hyperthyroidism.

The CDR3 has 16 amino acids. Germline lookup yields CDR1 SEHNR and CDR2 FQNEAQ (reference sequence). V was trimmed by 2 bases and J by 0 bases, leaving 12 bases between them. The chain joins TRBV7-9 to TRBJ2-3, with a tentative D call TRBD2 (6 bases). The sequence derives from a woman younger than 45 with Graves' hyperthyroidism. The sequenced sample consisted of blood. CDR3 sequence: CASSLWTGVSTDTQYF. DNA of the CDR3: TGTGCCAGCAGCTTATGGACGGGAGTCAGCACAGATACGCAGTATTTT. Supplemented by reference TRBV7-9 and TRBJ2-3, the full variable domain reads DTGVSQNPRHKITKRGQNVTFRCDPISEHNRLYWYRQTLGQGPEFLTYFQNEAQLEKSRLLSDRFSAERPKGSFSTLEIQRTEQGDSAMYLCASSLWTGVSTDTQYFGPGTRLTVL.